This T cell receptor beta chain was captured in a study of CD4 T cells in relation to SARS-CoV-2 and coronaviruses. Overall study: Shared crossreactive spike epitopes were mapped to their HLA restriction.

CD4+ T cells from unexposed donors were obtained before the COVID-19 pandemic (2011-2018). Cryopreserved PBMCs were CD4-enriched, then split into naive and memory cells. Study-wide results and limits: In around 60% of donors, memory CD4+ clonotypes crossrecognized SARS-CoV-2 and at least one common cold coronavirus spike. Samples before the pandemic and after infection were not matched within any donor.

Sequencing was performed with immunoSEQ multiplex PCR; in TCRdb, only in-frame clones are kept and a portion is missing. The table has about 60,000 clones, about 94% seen once. The germline CDR1 and CDR2 sequences are LNHDA and SQIVND (reference sequence). V lost 7 bases and J lost 8, with 18 bases in between. The length of the CDR3 is 14 residues. A note on this clone: What it binds is unknown.

This receptor was identified in a human donor in good health. Sequencing used naive CD4+ T cells from PBMCs. Documented subset: naive CD4+ T cells isolated by negative enrichment. The V call is TRBV19, the J call TRBJ1-5; the D gene is possibly TRBD1 (5 bases). This CDR3 is CASTPGLEGKPQHF. CDR3 DNA: TGTGCCAGTACTCCGGGGCTTGAGGGTAAGCCCCAGCATTTT.